The next 9 T cell receptor beta chains were all read from a single sample in a study of read filtering for tumor transcriptome and immune sequencing. The library was built from roughly 400 ng RNA with molecular barcoded adaptors for alpha/delta and beta/gamma chains. TCRdb reprocessed the reads with MiXCR, giving one entry per CDR3 protein. The sample lists around 130,000 distinct CDR3 sequences; under 15% were seen once. Sequenced sample: a population of CD138-negative cells sorted from bone marrow. Receptors originate from a donor at least 40 years old with multiple myeloma.

This clonotype was detected ten times or more. The chain combines TRBV7-2 with TRBJ2-1; 9 bases are a match to TRBD1. V shed 1 base and J 3 bases; nucleotides not matched to a gene: 10. The CDR3 is 18 amino acids. Per the germline V gene, CDR1 is SGHTA and CDR2 is FQGNSA. CDR3 sequence: CASSLGPHTGQGYNEQFF. CDR3 DNA: TGTGCCAGCAGCTTAGGGCCCCATACGGGACAGGGCTACAATGAGCAGTTCTTC.

With regard to this clonotype: A read error is possible here, since a much larger clone lies one base away. The V and J genes are TRBV10-3 and TRBJ1-5; D gene unclear. The CDR3 length is 12 residues. Germline CDR1 ENHRY, CDR2 SYGVKD. This chain's CDR3 is CTISESLQPQHF. The DNA for the CDR3 is TGTACCATCAGTGAGTCTCTCCAGCCCCAGCATTTT.

For this clonotype: A much more abundant neighbour one base away suggests this may be a read error. The chain has TRBV20-1 and TRBJ1-1, with TRBD1 matching over 9 bases. The germline V gene has CDR1 DFQATT and CDR2 SNEGSKA (reference sequence). The CDR3 is 14 amino acids. V lost 6 bases to trimming and J lost 7 bases; unmatched junction nucleotides: 12. The chain's CDR3 is CSAHQPGTGNEAFF. The CDR3 DNA follows: TGCAGTGCCCACCAACCCGGGACAGGGAATGAAGCTTTCTTT.

To note about this clonotype: In this CDR3 the conserved last residue, phenylalanine or tryptophan, is missing, so a read error is likely. V usage is TRBV7-2 and J usage is TRBJ2-1, with 8 bases that match TRBD2. The germline CDR1 and CDR2 sequences are SGHTA and FQGNSA. V lost 0 bases, J lost 7 bases, and 8 bases stayed unmatched. This CDR3 contains 16 residues. The CDR3 loop reads CASSLAALAGFNEQFL. The CDR3 bases are TGTGCCAGCAGCTTAGCGGCGTTAGCGGGATTTAATGAGCAGTTCCTC.

This clonotype showed up just a few times. A junction boundary mismatches the germline segment, possibly from a read error. The chain's CDR3 is CASSLAPGPAYEQYF. In nucleotides, the CDR3 is TGCGCCAGCAGTTTGGCCCCAGGGCCGGCCTACGAGCAGTACTTC. The rearrangement uses TRBV5-1 and TRBJ2-7, with D possibly being TRBD1 (5 bases). This CDR3 region has 15 residues. Germline V gene data show CDR1 as SGHRS and CDR2 as YFSETQ.

Only a few counts were recorded for this clonotype. The rearrangement joins TRBV7-3 to TRBJ2-5; 8 nucleotides match TRBD1. The CDR3 runs to 14 residues. From germline, CDR1 is SGHTA and CDR2 FQGTGA. After removal of 4 bases from V and 5 bases from J, the junction contained 6 bases not matched to a gene. This CDR3 reads CASSSGQGHETQYF. CDR3 nucleotides: TGTGCCAGCAGCTCCGGACAGGGCCACGAGACCCAGTACTTC.

Note on this clonotype: One base away lies a much larger clone, so this may be a sequencing read error. The chain employs TRBV20-1 and TRBJ2-5; D gene uncertain. Germline values: CDR1 DFQATT, CDR2 SNEGSKA (reference sequence). Trimming left V 3 bases short and J 4 bases short, with 15 bases between. The CDR3 length is 14 residues. CDR3 coding DNA: TGCAGTGCTAGCGCCCCGACTTCCGTAGAGACCCAGTACTTC. The encoded protein is CSASAPTSVETQYF.

The chain couples TRBV11-1 to TRBJ2-2; D gene uncertain. The CDR3 contains 14 residues. From germline, CDR1 is SGHAT and CDR2 FQDESV (reference sequence). V was shortened by 4 bases and J by 6 bases, with 12 bases between the two germline ends. CDR3 in amino acids: CASSSDFGAGELFF. DNA of the CDR3: TGTGCCAGCAGCTCAGATTTTGGCGCCGGGGAGCTGTTTTTT.

There are many counts of this clonotype. V and J are TRBV7-8 and TRBJ2-1; 8 bases are shared with TRBD1. Germline V gives CDR1 SGHVS, CDR2 FQNEAQ. The length of the CDR3 is 17 residues. The trim removed 0 bases at V and 4 bases at J, leaving 8 bases unmatched. The CDR3 bases are TGTGCCAGCAGCTTAGCGGGCGGGACAGGTATATACAATGAGCAGTTCTTC. This gives the protein CASSLAGGTGIYNEQFF.